Included here is one T cell receptor beta chain sequence, with context. This sample stems from a study of blood T cell repertoires in COVID-19. Generated by immunoSEQ multiplex PCR, the TCRdb table keeps only in-frame clones and is missing some. The data contain about 480,000 clones, approximately 90% of them singletons. This CDR3 spans 16 amino acids. Per the germline V gene, CDR1 is MGHRA and CDR2 is YSYEKL. J lost 1 base, V lost 4 bases, and 7 bases had no gene match. Sequenced: PBMCs or T cells enriched from blood (not recorded which). This sequence was found in a woman aged 40 to 50 who had recovered from COVID-19. This sequence joins TRBV4-1 and TRBJ1-2; TRBD1 agrees at 9 bases. CDR3 DNA: TGCGCCAGCAGCCGCCAACAGGGGGCGCTTAACTATGGCTACACCTTC. Protein product: CASSRQQGALNYGYTF.